Listed below are T cell receptor beta chains from one sample, sequenced in a study of T cells in narcolepsy. Libraries were prepared by immunoSEQ multiplex PCR; TCRdb keeps only in-frame clonotypes and omits some of them. The sample lists over 15,000 clones; over 75% were seen once. The sequenced sample was memory (CD45RA-) CD4+ T cells from blood. All receptors come from a human donor in good health. The CDR3 runs from the conserved cysteine through the conserved F or W. D genes are given only for firm matches.

d_call: NA
v_call: TRBV30
j_call: TRBJ2-2
cdr3_aa: CAWSVDLTGELFF
cdr3_nt: TGTGCCTGGAGTGTAGACCTTACCGGGGAGCTGTTTTTT

d_call: TRBD1
v_call: TRBV5-6
j_call: TRBJ1-6
cdr3_aa: CASSPHQGAESPLHF
cdr3_nt: TGTGCCAGCAGCCCCCATCAGGGGGCCGAGTCACCCCTCCACTTT

d_call: TRBD1
v_call: TRBV12-5
j_call: TRBJ2-2
cdr3_aa: CASGQGAYTGELFF
cdr3_nt: TGTGCTAGTGGCCAGGGGGCCTACACCGGGGAGCTGTTTTTT

d_call: NA
v_call: TRBV6-1
j_call: TRBJ1-3
cdr3_aa: CASSGGPASSGNTIYF
cdr3_nt: TGTGCCAGCAGTGGAGGTCCAGCGAGCTCTGGAAACACCATATATTTT

d_call: NA
v_call: TRBV29-1
j_call: TRBJ2-3
cdr3_aa: CSVRQGSSTDTQYF
cdr3_nt: TGCAGCGTACGTCAGGGGAGTAGCACAGATACGCAGTATTTT

d_call: TRBD2
v_call: TRBV19
j_call: TRBJ2-3
cdr3_aa: CASSIPTSGGPYF
cdr3_nt: TGTGCCAGTAGTATACCAACTAGCGGGGGGCCGTATTTT

d_call: NA
v_call: TRBV2
j_call: TRBJ1-2
cdr3_aa: CASSGIFRDIGYTF
cdr3_nt: TGTGCCAGCAGTGGAATCTTCCGGGACATAGGCTACACCTTC

d_call: NA
v_call: TRBV7-2
j_call: TRBJ2-7
cdr3_aa: CASSFYRVSYEQYF
cdr3_nt: TGTGCCAGCAGCTTCTACCGGGTCTCCTACGAGCAGTACTTC

d_call: NA
v_call: TRBV19
j_call: TRBJ2-7
cdr3_aa: CASSPTGQSYEQYF
cdr3_nt: TGTGCCAGTAGTCCCACCGGACAATCCTACGAGCAGTACTTC

d_call: NA
v_call: TRBV27
j_call: TRBJ2-2
cdr3_aa: CASSFGPNTGELFF
cdr3_nt: TGTGCCAGCAGTTTTGGTCCGAACACCGGGGAGCTGTTTTTT

d_call: TRBD1
v_call: TRBV18
j_call: TRBJ2-6
cdr3_aa: CASSPLGTGGSGANVLTF
cdr3_nt: TGTGCCAGCTCACCACTGGGGACAGGGGGCTCTGGGGCCAACGTCCTGACTTTC

d_call: TRBD1
v_call: TRBV19
j_call: TRBJ1-2
cdr3_aa: CASSRDRGREKNTF
cdr3_nt: TGTGCCAGTAGCCGGGACAGGGGGCGCGAGAAGAACACCTTC